This T cell receptor (beta chain) is drawn from a study of OX40 agonist ivuxolimab in advanced cancers. Whole-study context: Ivuxolimab is a fully human IgG2 antibody that activates OX40 (CD134).

At baseline, cycle 4 day 1, and cycle 7 day 1, blood was sampled. The CDR3 runs 12 residues. Between the trimmed V and J ends, which lost 3 bases and 9 bases, there was a span of 6 bases. CDR1 is SNHLY, CDR2 FYNNEI, per germline. The method was immunoSEQ multiplex PCR; TCRdb's version includes in-frame clones alone and lacks a portion of them. The sample consists of 75,000 to 100,000 clones, about nine tenths of them appearing once. The sample consisted of CD4+ or CD8+ T cells sorted from blood, taken in a trial of the OX40 agonist ivuxolimab. The rearrangement joins TRBV2 to TRBJ1-6; D gene unclear. This TCR came from an adult with an advanced solid tumor such as melanoma, head and neck, liver or kidney cancer. The CDR3 coding sequence is TGTGCCAGCAGTGAGGGATTTTCACCCCTCCACTTT. It is translated as CASSEGFSPLHF.